The source of this TCR beta chain is a study of beta chain features in type 1 diabetes. Study context: Across the samples, approximately 98,000,000 sorted cells were examined in total.

As for this clone: What it binds is unknown.

The CDR3 is made up of 14 amino acids. Germline CDR1 reads SGHRS; CDR2 reads YFSETQ. V was shortened by 0 bases and J by 4 bases, with 10 bases between the two germline ends. Findings of the study overall: Shorter TCRB CDR3s, moderately but significantly so, were found in Type 1 diabetes patients in all four CD4+ subsets. Small HLA sub-analyses could not settle whether HLA shapes TCRB rearrangement.

Isolated RNA was reverse transcribed in full, so expressed TCRB transcripts were sequenced. Naive, central memory and regulatory T cell samples averaged about 3.57 million reads. Sequenced by immunoSEQ multiplex PCR; TCRdb stores in-frame clones only, minus some. This table holds some 700,000 clones, over 10% found once. Sequenced input: naive CD4+ T cells from blood. The receptor was isolated from a man in his late teens or twenties with type 1 diabetes. The chain combines TRBV5-1 with TRBJ1-2; D ambiguous. The CDR3 bases are TGCGCCAGCAGCTTGGATGCGGTCCCCTATGGCTACACCTTC. This sequence encodes CASSLDAVPYGYTF.